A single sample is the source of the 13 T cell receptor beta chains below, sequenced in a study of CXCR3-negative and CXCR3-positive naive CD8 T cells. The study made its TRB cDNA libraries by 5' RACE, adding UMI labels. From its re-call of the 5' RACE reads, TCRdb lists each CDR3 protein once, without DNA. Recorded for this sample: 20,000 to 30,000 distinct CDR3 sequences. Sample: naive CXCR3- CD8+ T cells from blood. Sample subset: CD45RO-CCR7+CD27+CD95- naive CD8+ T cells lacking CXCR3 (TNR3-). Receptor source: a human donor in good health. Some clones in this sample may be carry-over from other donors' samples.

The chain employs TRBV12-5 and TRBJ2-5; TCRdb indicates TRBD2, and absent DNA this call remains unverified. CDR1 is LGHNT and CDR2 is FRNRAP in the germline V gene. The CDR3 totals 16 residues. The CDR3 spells CASGFAAGTSGETQYF. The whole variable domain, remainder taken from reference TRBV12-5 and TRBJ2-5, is DARVTQTPRHKVTEMGQEVTMRCQPILGHNTVFWYRQTMMQGLELLAYFRNRAPLDDSGMPKDRFSAEMPDATLATLKIQPSEPRDSAVYFCASGFAAGTSGETQYFGPGTRLLVL.

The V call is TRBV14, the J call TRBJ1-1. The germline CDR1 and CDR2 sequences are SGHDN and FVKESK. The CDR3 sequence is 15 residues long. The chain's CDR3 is CASSQEPYSNTEAFF. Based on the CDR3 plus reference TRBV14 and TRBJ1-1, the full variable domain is EAGVTQFPSHSVIEKGQTVTLRCDPISGHDNLYWYRRVMGKEIKFLLHFVKESKQDESGMPNNRFLAERTGGTYSTLKVQPAELEDSGVYFCASSQEPYSNTEAFFGQGTRLTVV.

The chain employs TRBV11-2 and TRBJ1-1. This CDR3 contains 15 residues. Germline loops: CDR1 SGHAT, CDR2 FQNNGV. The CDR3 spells CASSLVVAEDTEAFF.

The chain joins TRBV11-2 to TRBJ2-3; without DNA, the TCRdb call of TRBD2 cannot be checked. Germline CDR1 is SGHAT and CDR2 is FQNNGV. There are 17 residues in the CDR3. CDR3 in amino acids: CASSLELGREKRDTQYF. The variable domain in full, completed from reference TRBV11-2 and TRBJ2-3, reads EAGVAQSPRYKIIEKRQSVAFWCNPISGHATLYWYQQILGQGPKLLIQFQNNGVVDDSQLPKDRFSAERLKGVDSTLKIQPAKLEDSAVYLCASSLELGREKRDTQYFGPGTRLTVL.

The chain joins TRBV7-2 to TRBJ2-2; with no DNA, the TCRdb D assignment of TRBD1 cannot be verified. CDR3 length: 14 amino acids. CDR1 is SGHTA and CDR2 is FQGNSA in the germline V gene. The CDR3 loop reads CASSLGGGTWELFF.

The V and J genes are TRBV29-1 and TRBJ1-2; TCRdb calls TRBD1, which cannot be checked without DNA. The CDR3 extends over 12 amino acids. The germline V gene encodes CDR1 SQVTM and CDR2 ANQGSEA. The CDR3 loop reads CSGWGVLYGYTF.

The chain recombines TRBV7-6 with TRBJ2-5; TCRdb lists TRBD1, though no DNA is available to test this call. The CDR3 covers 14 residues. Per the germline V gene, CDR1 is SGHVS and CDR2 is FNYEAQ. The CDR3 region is CASSLGGGGETQYF.

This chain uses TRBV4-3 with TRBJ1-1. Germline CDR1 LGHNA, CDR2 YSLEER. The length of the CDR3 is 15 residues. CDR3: CASSTSRFMNTEAFF.

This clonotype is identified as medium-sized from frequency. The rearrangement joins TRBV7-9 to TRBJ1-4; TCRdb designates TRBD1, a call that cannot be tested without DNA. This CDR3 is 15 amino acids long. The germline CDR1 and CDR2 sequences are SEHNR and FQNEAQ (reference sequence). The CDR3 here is CASSTRQGLEEKLFF.

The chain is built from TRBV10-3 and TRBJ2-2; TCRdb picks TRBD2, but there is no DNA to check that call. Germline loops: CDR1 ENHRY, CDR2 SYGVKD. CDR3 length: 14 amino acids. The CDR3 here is CAISHGLNTGELFF.

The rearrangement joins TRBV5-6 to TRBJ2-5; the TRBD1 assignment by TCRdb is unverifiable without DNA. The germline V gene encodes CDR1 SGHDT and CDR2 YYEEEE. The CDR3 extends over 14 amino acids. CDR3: CASSLGAVQETQYF. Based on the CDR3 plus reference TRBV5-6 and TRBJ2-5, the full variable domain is DAGVTQSPTHLIKTRGQQVTLRCSPKSGHDTVSWYQQALGQGPQFIFQYYEEEERQRGNFPDRFSGHQFPNYSSELNVNALLLGDSALYLCASSLGAVQETQYFGPGTRLLVL.

The CDR3 loop is CASSQDTSGSLPDTQYF. The chain couples TRBV4-1 to TRBJ2-3; TCRdb's assignment of TRBD2 cannot be checked, as there is no DNA. CDR3 length equals 17 residues. Germline CDR1 and CDR2: MGHRA and YSYEKL.

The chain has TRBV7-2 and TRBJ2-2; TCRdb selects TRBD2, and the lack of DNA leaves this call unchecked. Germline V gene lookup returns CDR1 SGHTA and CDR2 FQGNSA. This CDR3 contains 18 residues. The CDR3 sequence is CASSLSSSGGANTGELFF.